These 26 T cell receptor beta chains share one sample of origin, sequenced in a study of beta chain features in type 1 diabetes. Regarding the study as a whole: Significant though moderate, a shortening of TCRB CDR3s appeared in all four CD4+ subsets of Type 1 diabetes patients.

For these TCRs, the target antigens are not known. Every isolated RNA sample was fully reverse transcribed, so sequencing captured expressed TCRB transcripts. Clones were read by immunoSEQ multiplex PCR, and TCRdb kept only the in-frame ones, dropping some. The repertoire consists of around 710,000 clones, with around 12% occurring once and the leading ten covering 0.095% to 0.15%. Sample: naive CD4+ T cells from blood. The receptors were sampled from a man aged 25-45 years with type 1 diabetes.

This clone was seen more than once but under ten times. The CDR3 loop is CASSLRDRGNIGELFF. Here the CDR3 DNA reads TGTGCCAGCAGCCTCCGGGACAGGGGGAATATCGGGGAGCTGTTTTTT. This chain connects TRBV13 to TRBJ2-2; 11 bases are shared with TRBD1. The length of the CDR3 is 16 residues. V gave up 5 bases and J gave up 7 bases; unmatched junction bases: 9. Per germline, CDR1 PRHDT and CDR2 FYEKMQ (reference sequence).

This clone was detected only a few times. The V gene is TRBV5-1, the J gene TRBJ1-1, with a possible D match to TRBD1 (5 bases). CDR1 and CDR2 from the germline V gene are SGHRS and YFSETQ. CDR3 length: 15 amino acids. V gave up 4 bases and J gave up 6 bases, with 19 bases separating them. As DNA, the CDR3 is TGCGCCAGCAGCCTGGACACGGGGTCCGTGGCTGAAGCTTTCTTT. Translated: CASSLDTGSVAEAFF.

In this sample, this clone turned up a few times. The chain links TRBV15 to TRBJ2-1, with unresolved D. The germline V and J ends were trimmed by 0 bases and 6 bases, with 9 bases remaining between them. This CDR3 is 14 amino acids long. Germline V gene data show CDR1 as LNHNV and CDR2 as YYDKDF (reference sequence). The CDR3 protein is CATSRDAGINEQFF. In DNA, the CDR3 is TGTGCCACCAGCAGAGATGCAGGCATCAATGAGCAGTTCTTC.

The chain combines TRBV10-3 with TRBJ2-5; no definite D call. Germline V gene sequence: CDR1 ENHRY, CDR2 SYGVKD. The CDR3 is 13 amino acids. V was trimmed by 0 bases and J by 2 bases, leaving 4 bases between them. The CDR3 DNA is TGTGCCATCAGTGAGTCAAGTCAAGAGACCCAGTACTTC. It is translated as CAISESSQETQYF.

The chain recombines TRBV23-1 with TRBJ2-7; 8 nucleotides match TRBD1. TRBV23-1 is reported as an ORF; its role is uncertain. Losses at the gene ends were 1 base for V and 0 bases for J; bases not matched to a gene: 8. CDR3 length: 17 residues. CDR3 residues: CASSQYPDREFSYEQYF. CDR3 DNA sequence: TGCGCCAGCAGTCAATACCCGGACAGGGAATTCTCCTACGAGCAGTACTTC.

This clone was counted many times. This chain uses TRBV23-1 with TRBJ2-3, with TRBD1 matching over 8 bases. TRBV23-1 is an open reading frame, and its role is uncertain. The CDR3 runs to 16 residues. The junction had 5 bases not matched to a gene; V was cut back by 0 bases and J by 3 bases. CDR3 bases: TGCGCCAGCAGTCAATCGGACAGGGCAAAAACAGATACGCAGTATTTT. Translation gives CASSQSDRAKTDTQYF.

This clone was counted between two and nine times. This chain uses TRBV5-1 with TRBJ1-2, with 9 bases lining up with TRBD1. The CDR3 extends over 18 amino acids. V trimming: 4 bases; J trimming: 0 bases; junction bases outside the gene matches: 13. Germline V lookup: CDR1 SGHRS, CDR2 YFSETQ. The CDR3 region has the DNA TGCGCCAGCAGCGGAGACAACACAGGGGGCACCGCTAACTATGGCTACACCTTC. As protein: CASSGDNTGGTANYGYTF.

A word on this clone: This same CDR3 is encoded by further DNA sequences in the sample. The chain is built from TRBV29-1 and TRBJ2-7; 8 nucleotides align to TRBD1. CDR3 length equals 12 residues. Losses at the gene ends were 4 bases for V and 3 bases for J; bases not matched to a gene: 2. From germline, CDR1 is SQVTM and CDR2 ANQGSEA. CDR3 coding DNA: TGCAGCGTTGCCGGACAGGGCTACGAGCAGTACTTC. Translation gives CSVAGQGYEQYF.

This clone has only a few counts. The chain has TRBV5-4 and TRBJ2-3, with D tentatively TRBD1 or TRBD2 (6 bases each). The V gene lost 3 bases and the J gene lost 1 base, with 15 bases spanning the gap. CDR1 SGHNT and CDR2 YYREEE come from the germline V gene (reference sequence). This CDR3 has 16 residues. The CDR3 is CASSSLGGIGTDTQYF. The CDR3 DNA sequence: TGTGCCAGCAGCTCCCTCGGGGGCATCGGCACAGATACGCAGTATTTT.

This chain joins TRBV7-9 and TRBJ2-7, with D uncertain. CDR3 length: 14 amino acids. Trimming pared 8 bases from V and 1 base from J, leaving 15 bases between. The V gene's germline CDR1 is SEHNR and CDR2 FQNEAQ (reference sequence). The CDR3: CASETTGMSYEQYF. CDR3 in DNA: TGTGCCAGCGAGACGACTGGGATGTCCTACGAGCAGTACTTC.

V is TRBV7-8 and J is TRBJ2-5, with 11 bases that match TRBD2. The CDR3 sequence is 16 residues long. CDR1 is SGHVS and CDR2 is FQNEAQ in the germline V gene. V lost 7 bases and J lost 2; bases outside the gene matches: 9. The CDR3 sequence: CASIDTGTSGQETQYF. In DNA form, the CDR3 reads TGTGCCAGCATTGATACCGGGACTAGCGGTCAAGAGACCCAGTACTTC.

The CDR3 coding sequence is TGTGCCAGCAGTCGTCCCCAGGGGGATAATGAAAAACTGTTTTTT. Its protein is CASSRPQGDNEKLFF. The chain combines TRBV13 with TRBJ1-4, with TRBD1 identical over 7 bases. The germline CDR1 and CDR2 sequences are PRHDT and FYEKMQ (reference sequence). J lost 4 bases, V lost 6 bases, and 8 bases had no gene match. The CDR3 loop spans 15 amino acids.

Here the CDR3 reads CASSEYGRGRTGELFF. Written as DNA, the CDR3 is TGTGCCAGCAGTGAATATGGCAGGGGGCGCACCGGGGAGCTGTTTTTT. The chain combines TRBV2 with TRBJ2-2; 8 nucleotides agree with TRBD1. Germline V gives CDR1 SNHLY, CDR2 FYNNEI. The CDR3 consists of 16 residues. The trim removed 2 bases at V and 4 bases at J, leaving 6 bases unmatched. Complete variable domain (other parts from reference TRBV2 and TRBJ2-2): EPEVTQTPSHQVTQMGQEVILRCVPISNHLYFYWYRQILGQKVEFLVSFYNNEISEKSEIFDDQFSVERPDGSNFTLKIRSTKLEDSAMYFCASSEYGRGRTGELFFGEGSRLTVL.

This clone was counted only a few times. In nucleotides, the CDR3 is TGTGCCAGCAGCTCCGACCCGGGACAGGGAAGGGAGACCCAGTACTTC. Protein product: CASSSDPGQGRETQYF. The J gene is TRBJ2-5, the V gene TRBV5-4, with 9 bases that match TRBD1. Trimming cost V 3 bases and J 5 bases; bases outside gene matches: 11. The CDR3 has 16 amino acids. In germline, CDR1 is SGHNT, CDR2 YYREEE (reference sequence).

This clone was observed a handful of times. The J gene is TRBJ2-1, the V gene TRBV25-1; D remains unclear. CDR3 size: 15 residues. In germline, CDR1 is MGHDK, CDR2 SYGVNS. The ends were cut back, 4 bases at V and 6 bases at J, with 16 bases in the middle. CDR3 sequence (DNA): TGTGCCAGCAGTGCGCTACTACTCGTAGCCAATGAGCAGTTCTTC. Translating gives CASSALLLVANEQFF.

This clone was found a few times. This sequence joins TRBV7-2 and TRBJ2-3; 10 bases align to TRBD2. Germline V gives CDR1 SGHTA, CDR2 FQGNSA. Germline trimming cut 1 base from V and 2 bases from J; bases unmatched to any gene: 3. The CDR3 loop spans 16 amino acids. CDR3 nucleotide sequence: TGTGCCAGCAGCTTAGGCCTAGCGGGGGCCACAGATACGCAGTATTTT. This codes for CASSLGLAGATDTQYF.

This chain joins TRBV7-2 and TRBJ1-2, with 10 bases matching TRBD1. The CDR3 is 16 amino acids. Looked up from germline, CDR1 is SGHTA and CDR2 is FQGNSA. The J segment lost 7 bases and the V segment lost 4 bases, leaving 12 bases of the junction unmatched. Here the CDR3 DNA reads TGTGCCAGCAGCTCCCGGGACAGGGGCCTAACAGTTGGCTACACCTTC. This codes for CASSSRDRGLTVGYTF. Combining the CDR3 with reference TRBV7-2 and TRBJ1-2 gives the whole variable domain GAGVSQSPSNKVTEKGKDVELRCDPISGHTALYWYRQSLGQGLEFLIYFQGNSAPDKSGLPSDRFSAERTGGSVSTLTIQRTQQEDSAVYLCASSSRDRGLTVGYTFGSGTRLTVV.

CDR3 region: CASSIPGRSGRTQYF. CDR3 DNA sequence: TGTGCCAGCAGTATACCCGGGAGGTCGGGAAGGACGCAGTATTTT. This rearrangement joins TRBV28 to TRBJ2-3; TRBD2 matches at 7 bases. The CDR3 runs to 15 residues. V dropped 5 bases and J dropped 9; count of bases not matched to a gene: 14. The V gene's germline CDR1 is MDHEN and CDR2 SYDVKM. Filled out from reference TRBV28 and TRBJ2-3, the complete variable domain reads DVKVTQSSRYLVKRTGEKVFLECVQDMDHENMFWYRQDPGLGLRLIYFSYDVKMKEKGDIPEGYSVSREKKERFSLILESASTNQTSMYLCASSIPGRSGRTQYFGPGTRLTVL.

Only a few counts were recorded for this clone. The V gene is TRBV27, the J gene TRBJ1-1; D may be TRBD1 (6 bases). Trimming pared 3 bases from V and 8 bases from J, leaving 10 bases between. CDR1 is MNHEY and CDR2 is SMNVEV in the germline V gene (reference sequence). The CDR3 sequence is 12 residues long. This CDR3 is CASSFRGAEAFF. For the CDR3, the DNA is TGTGCCAGCAGTTTTAGGGGGGCCGAAGCTTTCTTT.

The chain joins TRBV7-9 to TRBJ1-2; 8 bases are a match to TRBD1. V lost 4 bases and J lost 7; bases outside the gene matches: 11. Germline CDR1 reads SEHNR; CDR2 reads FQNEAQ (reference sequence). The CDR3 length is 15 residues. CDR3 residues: CASSSNRGIWSGYTF. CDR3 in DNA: TGTGCCAGCAGCTCTAACAGGGGGATATGGTCTGGCTACACCTTC.

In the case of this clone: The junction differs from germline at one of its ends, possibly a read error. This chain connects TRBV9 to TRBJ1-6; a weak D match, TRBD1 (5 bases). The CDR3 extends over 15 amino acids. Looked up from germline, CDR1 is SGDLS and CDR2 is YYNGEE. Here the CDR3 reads CASSLTGTDNSPLHF. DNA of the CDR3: TGTGCCAGCAGCTTAACCGGGACTGATAATTCGCCCCTCCACTTT.

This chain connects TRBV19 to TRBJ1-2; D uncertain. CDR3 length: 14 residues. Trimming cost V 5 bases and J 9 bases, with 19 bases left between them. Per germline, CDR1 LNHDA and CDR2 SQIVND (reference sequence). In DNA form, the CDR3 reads TGTGCCAGTAGTCCCCTTGGAGAATCCAGGAGCTACACCTTC. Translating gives CASSPLGESRSYTF. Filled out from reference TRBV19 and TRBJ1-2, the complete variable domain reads DGGITQSPKYLFRKEGQNVTLSCEQNLNHDAMYWYRQDPGQGLRLIYYSQIVNDFQKGDIAEGYSVSREKKESFPLTVTSAQKNPTAFYLCASSPLGESRSYTFGSGTRLTVV.

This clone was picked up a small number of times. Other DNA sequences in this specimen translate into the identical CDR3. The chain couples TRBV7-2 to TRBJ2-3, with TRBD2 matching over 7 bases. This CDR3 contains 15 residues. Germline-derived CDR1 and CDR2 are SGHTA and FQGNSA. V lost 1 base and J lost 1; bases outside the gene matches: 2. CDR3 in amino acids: CASSLVAGGTDTQYF. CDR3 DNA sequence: TGTGCCAGCAGCTTAGTTGCGGGGGGCACAGATACGCAGTATTTT.

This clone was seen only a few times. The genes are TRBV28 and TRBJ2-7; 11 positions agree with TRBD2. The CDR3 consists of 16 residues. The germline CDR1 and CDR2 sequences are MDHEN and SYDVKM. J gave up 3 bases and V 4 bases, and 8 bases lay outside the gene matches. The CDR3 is CASSSDTSGGIYEQYF. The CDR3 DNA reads TGTGCCAGCAGTTCAGATACTAGCGGGGGTATCTACGAGCAGTACTTC.

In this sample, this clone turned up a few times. The CDR3 DNA reads as TGTGCCAGCTCACGAGGACAGGGAGTCTATGGCTACACCTTC. It translates to CASSRGQGVYGYTF. This chain connects TRBV18 to TRBJ1-2, with 8 bases fitting TRBD1. The CDR3 covers 14 residues. Trimming at V came to 4 bases and at J to 4 bases, leaving 5 bases not matched to a gene. Germline loops: CDR1 KGHSH, CDR2 LQKENI.

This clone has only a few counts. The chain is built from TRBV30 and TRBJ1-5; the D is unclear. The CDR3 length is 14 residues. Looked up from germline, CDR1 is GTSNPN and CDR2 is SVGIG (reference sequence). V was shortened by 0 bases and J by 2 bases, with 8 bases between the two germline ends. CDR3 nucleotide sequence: TGTGCCTGGAGTGTAGAGGCAGGCAATCAGCCCCAGCATTTT. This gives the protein CAWSVEAGNQPQHF.